This TCR beta chain was observed in a study of blood T cell repertoires in COVID-19. For the study at large: Whether acute or convalescent, the COVID-19 samples came from the United States, Italy and Spain. The analysed material was cDNA or gDNA that came from T cells, B-cell-depleted T cells, or PBMCs.

The CDR3 loop spans 13 amino acids. Germline values: CDR1 LNHDA, CDR2 SQIVND (reference sequence). Trimming left V 5 bases short and J 8 bases short, with 10 bases between. As processed by the authors: Reference gene primer amplification in the assay estimated nucleated cell counts. TCRdb keeps only in-frame clones here, not all; method: immunoSEQ multiplex PCR. V and J calls plus clone size are reproduced from that table; the DNA served to infer D and trimming. The sample consists of about 410,000 clones, 70% to 90% of them appearing once. The sample comprised peripheral blood. This receptor was obtained from a woman in her 30s with active or convalescent COVID-19. J is TRBJ1-6 and V is TRBV19; D is perhaps TRBD1 (6 bases). As DNA, the CDR3 is TGTGCCAGTAGTTGGACAGACGATTCACCCCTCCACTTT. Translation: CASSWTDDSPLHF.